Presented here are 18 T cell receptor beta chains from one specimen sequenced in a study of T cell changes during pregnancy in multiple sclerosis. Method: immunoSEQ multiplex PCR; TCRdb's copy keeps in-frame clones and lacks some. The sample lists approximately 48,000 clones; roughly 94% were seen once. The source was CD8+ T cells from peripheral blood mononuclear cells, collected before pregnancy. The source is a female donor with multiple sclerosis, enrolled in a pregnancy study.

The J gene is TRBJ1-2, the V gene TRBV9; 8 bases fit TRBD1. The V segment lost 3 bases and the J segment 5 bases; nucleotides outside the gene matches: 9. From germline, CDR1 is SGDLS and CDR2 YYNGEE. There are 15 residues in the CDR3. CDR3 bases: TGTGCCAGCAGCGAAGGACAGGGCGGGCTATATGGCTACACCTTC. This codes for CASSEGQGGLYGYTF.

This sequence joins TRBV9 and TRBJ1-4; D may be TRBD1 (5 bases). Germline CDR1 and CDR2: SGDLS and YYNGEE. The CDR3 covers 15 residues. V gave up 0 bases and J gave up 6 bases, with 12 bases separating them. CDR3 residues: CASSVDQGDDEKLFF. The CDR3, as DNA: TGTGCCAGCAGCGTAGATCAAGGGGATGATGAAAAACTGTTTTTT.

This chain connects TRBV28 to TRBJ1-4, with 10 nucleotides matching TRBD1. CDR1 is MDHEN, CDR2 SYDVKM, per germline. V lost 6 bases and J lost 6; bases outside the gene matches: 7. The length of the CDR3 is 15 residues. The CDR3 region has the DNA TGTGCCAGCAGACAGGGACAGGGGAAGGATGAAAAACTGTTTTTT. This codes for CASRQGQGKDEKLFF.

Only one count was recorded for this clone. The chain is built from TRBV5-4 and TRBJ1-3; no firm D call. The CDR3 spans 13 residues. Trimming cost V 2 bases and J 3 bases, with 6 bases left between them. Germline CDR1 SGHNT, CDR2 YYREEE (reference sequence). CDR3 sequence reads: CASSFVSGNTIYF. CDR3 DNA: TGTGCCAGCAGCTTCGTTAGTGGAAACACCATATATTTT.

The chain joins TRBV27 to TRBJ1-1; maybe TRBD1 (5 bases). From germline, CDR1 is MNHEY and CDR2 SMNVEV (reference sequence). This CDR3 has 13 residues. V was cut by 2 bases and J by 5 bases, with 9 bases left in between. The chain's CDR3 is CASSLGGGTEAFF. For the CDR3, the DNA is TGTGCCAGCAGTTTAGGGGGGGGTACTGAAGCTTTCTTT.

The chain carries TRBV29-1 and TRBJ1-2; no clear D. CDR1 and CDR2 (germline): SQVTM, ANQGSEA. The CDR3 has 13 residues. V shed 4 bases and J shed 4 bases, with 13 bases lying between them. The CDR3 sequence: CSVVTASFYGYTF. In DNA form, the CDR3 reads TGCAGCGTTGTCACAGCCTCGTTCTATGGCTACACCTTC.

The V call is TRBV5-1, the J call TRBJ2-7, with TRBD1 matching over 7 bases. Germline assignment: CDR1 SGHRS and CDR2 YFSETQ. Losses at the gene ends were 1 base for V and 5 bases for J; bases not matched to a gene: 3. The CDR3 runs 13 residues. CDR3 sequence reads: CASSLRGHNEQYF. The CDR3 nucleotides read TGCGCCAGCAGCTTGAGGGGGCACAACGAGCAGTACTTC.

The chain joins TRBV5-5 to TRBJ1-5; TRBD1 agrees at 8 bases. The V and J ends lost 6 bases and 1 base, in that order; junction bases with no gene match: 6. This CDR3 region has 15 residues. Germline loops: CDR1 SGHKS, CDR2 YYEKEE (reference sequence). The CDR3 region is CASNVQGESNQPQHF. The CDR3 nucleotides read TGTGCCAGCAACGTACAGGGGGAGAGCAATCAGCCCCAGCATTTT.

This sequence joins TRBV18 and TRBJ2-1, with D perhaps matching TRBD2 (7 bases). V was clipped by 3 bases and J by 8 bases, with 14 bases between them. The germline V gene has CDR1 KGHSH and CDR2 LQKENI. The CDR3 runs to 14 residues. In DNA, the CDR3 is TGTGCCAGCTCACCGAGTTGGGGGGGCGATGAGCAGTTCTTC. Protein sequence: CASSPSWGGDEQFF.

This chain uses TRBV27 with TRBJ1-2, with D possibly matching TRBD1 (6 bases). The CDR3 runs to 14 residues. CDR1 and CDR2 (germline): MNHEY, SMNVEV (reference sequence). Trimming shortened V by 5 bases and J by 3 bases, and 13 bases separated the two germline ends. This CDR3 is CASSIRGSYYGYTF. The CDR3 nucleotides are TGTGCCAGCAGTATCAGGGGTTCTTACTATGGCTACACCTTC.

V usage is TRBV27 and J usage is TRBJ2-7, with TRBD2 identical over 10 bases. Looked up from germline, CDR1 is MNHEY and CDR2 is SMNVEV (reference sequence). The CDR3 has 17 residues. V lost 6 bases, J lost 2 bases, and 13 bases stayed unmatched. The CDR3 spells CASSPLGSGRQTYEQYF. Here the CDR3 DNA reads TGTGCCAGCAGCCCCCTGGGTAGCGGGAGGCAAACCTACGAGCAGTACTTC.

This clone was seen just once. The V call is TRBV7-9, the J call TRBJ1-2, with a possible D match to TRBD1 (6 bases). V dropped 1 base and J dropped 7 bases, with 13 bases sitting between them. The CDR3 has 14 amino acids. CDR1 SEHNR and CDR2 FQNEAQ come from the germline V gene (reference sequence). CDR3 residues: CASSLGPKGGGYTF. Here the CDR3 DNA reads TGTGCCAGCAGCTTAGGTCCAAAAGGGGGTGGCTACACCTTC. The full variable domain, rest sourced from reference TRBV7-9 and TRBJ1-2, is DTGVSQNPRHKITKRGQNVTFRCDPISEHNRLYWYRQTLGQGPEFLTYFQNEAQLEKSRLLSDRFSAERPKGSFSTLEIQRTEQGDSAMYLCASSLGPKGGGYTFGSGTRLTVV.

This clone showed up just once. The DNA of the CDR3 is TGTGCCAGCAGCTATCCGGGACAGGGGGGCTACACCTTC. This codes for CASSYPGQGGYTF. The rearrangement joins TRBV28 to TRBJ1-2, with 10 bases identical to TRBD1. CDR1 MDHEN and CDR2 SYDVKM come from the germline V gene. CDR3 size: 13 residues. V lost 6 bases and J lost 8; bases outside the gene matches: 6.

The CDR3 loop is CASSVTGNPYEQYF. CDR3 nucleotides: TGTGCCAGCAGCGTGACAGGGAACCCCTACGAGCAGTACTTC. The J gene is TRBJ2-7, the V gene TRBV5-6, with 7 bases matching TRBD1. CDR1 and CDR2 (germline): SGHDT, YYEEEE. This CDR3 comprises 14 residues. Germline trimming cut 4 bases from V and 2 bases from J; bases unmatched to any gene: 6.

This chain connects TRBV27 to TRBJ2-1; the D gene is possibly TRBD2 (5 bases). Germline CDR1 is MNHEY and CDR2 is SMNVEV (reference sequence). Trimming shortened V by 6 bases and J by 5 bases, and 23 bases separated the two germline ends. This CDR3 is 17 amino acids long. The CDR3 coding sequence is TGTGCCAGCAGCCAGGCCCATTCGGGGAGATACCACAATGAGCAGTTCTTC. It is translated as CASSQAHSGRYHNEQFF.

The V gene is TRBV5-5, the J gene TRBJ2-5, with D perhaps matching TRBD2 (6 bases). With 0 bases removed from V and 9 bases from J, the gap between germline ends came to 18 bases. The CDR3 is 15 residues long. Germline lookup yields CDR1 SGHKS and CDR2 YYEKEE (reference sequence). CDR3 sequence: CASSLAGGEGRAQYF. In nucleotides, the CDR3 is TGTGCCAGCAGCTTGGCCGGGGGTGAGGGAAGGGCCCAGTACTTC.

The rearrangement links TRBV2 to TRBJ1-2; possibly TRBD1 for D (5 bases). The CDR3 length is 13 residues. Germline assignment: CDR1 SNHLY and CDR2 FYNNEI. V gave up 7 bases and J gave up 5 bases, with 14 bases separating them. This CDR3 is CASKSVGGYGYTF. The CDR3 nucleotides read TGTGCCAGCAAATCAGTGGGGGGTTATGGCTACACCTTC.

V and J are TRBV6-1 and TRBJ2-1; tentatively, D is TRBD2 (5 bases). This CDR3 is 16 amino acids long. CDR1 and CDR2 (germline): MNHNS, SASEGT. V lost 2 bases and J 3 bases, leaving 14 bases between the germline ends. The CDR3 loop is CASSERAEWGYNEQFF. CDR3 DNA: TGTGCCAGCAGTGAAAGAGCGGAGTGGGGCTACAATGAGCAGTTCTTC.